This T cell receptor (beta chain) appears in the sequencing data of a study of CD8 T cells in Susac syndrome. The germline V and J ends were trimmed by 1 base and 7 bases, with 7 bases remaining between them. Germline CDR1 reads LGHDT; CDR2 reads YNNKEL (reference sequence). The CDR3 is made up of 13 amino acids. With random hexamers, reverse transcription was performed on about 0.5 to 1 ug of RNA. The amplification used immunoSEQ multiplex PCR on TCR beta CDR3; it spanned 54 Vbeta and 13 Jbeta. TCRdb independently ran MiXCR on the immunoSEQ multiplex PCR reads; one entry per CDR3 protein. The sample shows 200,000 to 250,000 distinct CDR3 sequences, just over 90% of them seen only once. Sequencing targeted TCR beta in blood CD8+ and CD4+ T cells.

The V call is TRBV3-1, the J call TRBJ1-4; D gene unclear. The source of this sequence is a human donor with multiple sclerosis. Sequencing was done on a sample of CD4+ T cells from PBMCs. CDR3: CASSQAGIEKLFF. DNA for the CDR3: TGTGCCAGCAGCCAAGCCGGGATTGAAAAACTGTTTTTT.